The 8 T cell receptor beta chains presented below share a single source sample, sequenced in a study of blood T cell repertoires in COVID-19. This table comes from immunoSEQ multiplex PCR, and its TCRdb copy is limited to in-frame clones, with some not included. The repertoire holds some 270,000 clones, about 80% seen once, with 3.4% in the top ten. Sequencing was performed on PBMCs or T cells enriched from blood (not recorded which). All receptors derive from a man in his forties or fifties who had recovered from COVID-19.

This clone has only a few counts. The chain uses TRBV28 and TRBJ2-7; the D is unclear. The CDR3 has 13 amino acids. Germline values: CDR1 MDHEN, CDR2 SYDVKM. The V end was cut by 6 bases, the J end by 6 bases, with 15 bases between. The CDR3 coding sequence is TGTGCCAGCAGGTTCAGGTTGGCAGGCGAGCAGTACTTC. This sequence encodes CASRFRLAGEQYF.

The chain couples TRBV6-6 to TRBJ2-7; 8 bases fit TRBD1. Germline V CDR1 and CDR2: MNHNY, SVGAGI (reference sequence). CDR3 length equals 13 residues. V lost 9 bases, J lost 7 bases, and 11 bases stayed unmatched. CDR3 region: CASRRQGAGEQYF. CDR3 DNA sequence: TGTGCCAGTCGCAGGCAGGGGGCAGGTGAGCAGTACTTC.

This chain links TRBV12-3 or TRBV12-4 with TRBJ1-2, with TRBD1 matching 7 bases. The CDR3 is 13 residues long. The ends lost 6 bases at V and 6 bases at J; junction bases unmatched: 7. CDR3 in DNA: TGTGCCAGCAGCCCATCGACAGGGAATGGCTACACCTTC. It codes for CASSPSTGNGYTF.

The sample holds one count of this clone. The gene calls are TRBV7-9 and TRBJ2-7; 9 nucleotides match TRBD1. V gave up 3 bases and J gave up 2 bases; unmatched junction bases: 2. CDR1 and CDR2 from the germline V gene are SEHNR and FQNEAQ (reference sequence). The CDR3 extends over 14 amino acids. The CDR3 loop is CASSLGQGTYEQYF. The CDR3 nucleotides are TGTGCCAGCAGCTTGGGACAGGGCACCTACGAGCAGTACTTC.

The CDR3 loop reads CASSLEARSSPLHF. Written as DNA, the CDR3 is TGTGCCAGCAGCCTCGAAGCGCGGAGTTCACCCCTCCACTTT. The chain employs TRBV5-6 and TRBJ1-6; D is unclear. The CDR3 length is 14 residues. The germline gives CDR1 SGHDT, CDR2 YYEEEE. Trimming removed 4 bases at V and 9 bases at J, with 14 bases between. Together with reference TRBV5-6 and TRBJ1-6, the CDR3 gives the full variable domain: DAGVTQSPTHLIKTRGQQVTLRCSPKSGHDTVSWYQQALGQGPQFIFQYYEEEERQRGNFPDRFSGHQFPNYSSELNVNALLLGDSALYLCASSLEARSSPLHFGNGTRLTVT.

This chain links TRBV25-1 with TRBJ1-2; the D gene is possibly TRBD1 (5 bases). This CDR3 spans 13 amino acids. CDR1 and CDR2 (germline): MGHDK, SYGVNS. V was pared by 2 bases and J by 14 bases, with 18 bases between. CDR3 DNA: TGTGCCAGCAGTGAAGCCATGGCAGGGCTGAGGACCTTC. This encodes CASSEAMAGLRTF.

The gene calls are TRBV4-2 and TRBJ2-3; no definite D call. Germline V lookup: CDR1 LGHNA, CDR2 YNFKEQ. CDR3 size: 15 residues. The V and J ends lost 1 base and 2 bases respectively, with 10 bases between them. Here the CDR3 DNA reads TGTGCCAGCAGCCAAGCGTCCGAGCCCACAGATACGCAGTATTTT. Its protein is CASSQASEPTDTQYF.

The CDR3 sequence is CATSDLMGTGGLYSNQPQHF. CDR3 nucleotides: TGTGCCACCAGTGATTTGATGGGGACAGGGGGCCTTTATAGCAATCAGCCCCAGCATTTT. This chain uses TRBV24-1 with TRBJ1-5; 12 bases align to TRBD1. CDR1 is KGHDR and CDR2 is SFDVKD in the germline V gene. V dropped 0 bases and J dropped 0; count of bases not matched to a gene: 8. The CDR3 spans 20 residues.